This entry lists 19 T cell receptor beta chains sequenced from one sample in a study of human T cells and chemical hapten exposure (dated by TCRdb to about 2021). Reading the label with the study, this specimen's time point is: patch test 3, about 24 weeks after DPC sensitization. Interpreted using the paper, the treatment or condition label stands for: therapeutic diphenylcyclopropenone sensitization with weekly scalp DPC. Library preparation was by RACE. Sequenced on a NextSeq 500. The raw public data were reprocessed by TCRdb itself: fastp quality trimming at Q25, MiXCR clonotype calling, in-frame beta chains only. One record per CDR3 amino acid sequence lists the most common genes and DNA. The sample contains approximately 80,000 distinct CDR3 sequences, roughly 10% of them found a single time. The ten largest clones take up 3.7% of the sample. Sequenced material: whole blood, taken in connection with sensitization to the hapten diphenylcyclopropenone (DPC). Receptor source: a woman aged 50 to 60 with alopecia areata. Some clones in this sample may be carry-over from other donors' samples.

Many counts were recorded for this clonotype. V gene TRBV11-2 combines with J gene TRBJ2-5; 8 bases match TRBD2. After removal of 1 base from V and 1 base from J, the junction contained 5 bases not matched to a gene. The CDR3 covers 16 residues. CDR1 SGHAT and CDR2 FQNNGV come from the germline V gene. CDR3 residues: CASSLAASGSQETQYF. CDR3 bases: TGTGCCAGCAGCTTAGCGGCTAGCGGGTCCCAAGAGACCCAGTACTTC.

The chain has TRBV28 and TRBJ2-1; tentative D call: TRBD1 (5 bases). Per germline, CDR1 MDHEN and CDR2 SYDVKM. V dropped 0 bases and J dropped 15 bases, with 12 bases sitting between them. CDR3 length equals 12 residues. CDR3 region: CASSLWDKKLFF. The CDR3 DNA sequence: TGTGCCAGCAGTTTATGGGACAAGAAGCTGTTCTTC.

V gene TRBV28 combines with J gene TRBJ2-7; unclear D gene. The ends were cut back, 8 bases at V and 1 base at J, with 12 bases in the middle. This CDR3 has 13 amino acids. The germline gives CDR1 MDHEN, CDR2 SYDVKM. Here the CDR3 reads CASVPGGSYEQYF. The CDR3 nucleotides are TGTGCCAGCGTCCCAGGTGGGTCCTACGAGCAGTACTTC.

This sequence joins TRBV28 and TRBJ2-7; TRBD2 matches at 7 bases. The V and J ends lost 10 bases and 6 bases, in that order; junction bases with no gene match: 12. This CDR3 contains 13 residues. Germline V gives CDR1 MDHEN, CDR2 SYDVKM. CDR3 protein: CATERGAGFEQYF. The CDR3 nucleotides read TGTGCCACTGAGCGGGGAGCGGGTTTCGAGCAGTACTTC.

This clonotype has at least ten counts. This chain joins TRBV7-2 and TRBJ1-5; D is possibly TRBD1 (5 bases). CDR1 and CDR2 (germline): SGHTA, FQGNSA. The CDR3 has 15 residues. V lost 5 bases and J 6 bases, leaving 17 bases between the germline ends. CDR3: CASSLRLGTGQPQHF. The CDR3 nucleotides are TGTGCCAGCAGCCTAAGACTCGGGACGGGTCAGCCCCAGCATTTT.

This clonotype occurred many times. V and J are TRBV16 and TRBJ1-2; D ambiguous. The CDR3 covers 13 residues. Germline V gene sequence: CDR1 KGHSY, CDR2 FQNENV. Trimming took off 2 bases at V and 2 bases at J, with 6 bases between the two ends. The CDR3 nucleotides are TGTGCCAGCAGCCAAGAGCAGAACTATGGCTACACCTTC. Translation gives CASSQEQNYGYTF.

This clonotype was counted at least ten times. The chain employs TRBV6-1 and TRBJ1-1; 9 nucleotides align to TRBD1. CDR1 and CDR2 (germline): MNHNS, SASEGT. The CDR3 loop spans 14 amino acids. Germline trimming cut 5 bases from V and 1 base from J; bases unmatched to any gene: 2. CDR3 DNA: TGTGCCAGCAGTACAGGGGGCCCGAACACTGAAGCTTTCTTT. It is translated as CASSTGGPNTEAFF.

V and J are TRBV12-3 or TRBV12-4 and TRBJ2-3; D is uncertain. This CDR3 is built from 15 residues. V was cut by 6 bases and J by 5 bases, with 18 bases left in between. The CDR3 bases are TGTGCCAGCAGCCTCGCGCGCCGAATGGGAGATACGCAGTATTTT. Its translation is CASSLARRMGDTQYF.

In this sample, this clonotype turned up many times. This sequence joins TRBV5-4 and TRBJ2-2, with D possibly matching TRBD2 (6 bases). This CDR3 spans 15 amino acids. Germline assignment: CDR1 SGHNT and CDR2 YYREEE (reference sequence). The V end was cut by 4 bases, the J end by 2 bases, with 12 bases between. CDR3 nucleotide sequence: TGTGCCAGCAGCGCTACCGGGACTAACACCGGGGAGCTGTTTTTT. Protein: CASSATGTNTGELFF.

This clonotype was found many times. The chain links TRBV29-1 to TRBJ2-2; perhaps TRBD1 as D (7 bases). Between the trimmed V and J ends, which lost 6 bases and 12 bases, there was a span of 20 bases. This CDR3 spans 13 amino acids. Per germline, CDR1 SQVTM and CDR2 ANQGSEA. The CDR3 bases are TGCAGCGTGCTCCCGGAGACAGGGAGGAAGCTGTTTTTT. This sequence encodes CSVLPETGRKLFF.

This clonotype has ten or more counts. The chain recombines TRBV29-1 with TRBJ1-2; D perhaps matches TRBD1 (5 bases). Germline-derived CDR1 and CDR2 are SQVTM and ANQGSEA. The CDR3 loop spans 11 amino acids. V shed 3 bases and J shed 4 bases, with 6 bases lying between them. The CDR3 sequence is CSVDQGYGYTF. The CDR3 region has the DNA TGCAGCGTTGATCAGGGCTATGGCTACACCTTC.

This clonotype showed up just a few times. The chain is built from TRBV12-3 or TRBV12-4 and TRBJ2-7; 9 nucleotides align to TRBD1. This CDR3 comprises 13 residues. Trimming at V came to 4 bases and at J to 6 bases, leaving 4 bases not matched to a gene. This chain's CDR3 is CASSSGTGREQYF. The DNA for the CDR3 is TGTGCCAGCAGTTCCGGGACAGGGCGCGAGCAGTACTTC.

The table lists this clonotype with many counts. V is TRBV6-1 and J is TRBJ2-1, with 11 positions matching TRBD2. V gave up 9 bases and J gave up 8 bases; unmatched junction bases: 12. The CDR3 contains 15 residues. From germline, CDR1 is MNHNS and CDR2 SASEGT. Here the CDR3 reads CASYLAGGVRDEQFF. Here the CDR3 DNA reads TGTGCCAGTTACCTAGCGGGAGGTGTTCGCGATGAGCAGTTCTTC.

Only a few counts were recorded for this clonotype. V is TRBV9 and J is TRBJ2-2; possibly TRBD2 for D (7 bases). The V end lost 4 bases, the J end lost 2 bases, and 18 bases lay between the germline ends. CDR1 and CDR2 (germline): SGDLS, YYNGEE. This CDR3 contains 17 residues. The CDR3 protein is CASSKFGGLLNTGELFF. The CDR3 nucleotides read TGTGCCAGCAGCAAATTCGGGGGGCTTCTTAACACCGGGGAGCTGTTTTTT.

This clonotype was seen repeatedly, ten times or more. The rearrangement joins TRBV11-2 to TRBJ2-7, with 8 bases identical to TRBD2. The CDR3 length is 15 residues. In germline, CDR1 is SGHAT, CDR2 FQNNGV. Trimming cost V 5 bases and J 5 bases; bases outside gene matches: 11. The CDR3 loop reads CASSQGTSVSHEQYF. The CDR3 region has the DNA TGTGCCAGCAGCCAGGGGACTAGTGTATCCCACGAGCAGTACTTC.

DNA for the CDR3: TGCAGTGCGCTGTCTAGCGGGTTAGAGACCCTCGGGAATGAGCAGTTCTTC. Translation: CSALSSGLETLGNEQFF. This sequence joins TRBV20-1 and TRBJ2-1; the match to TRBD2 covers 8 bases. Losses at the gene ends were 6 bases for V and 7 bases for J; bases not matched to a gene: 20. The CDR3 is 17 amino acids. Germline V CDR1 and CDR2: DFQATT, SNEGSKA (reference sequence).

This clonotype was counted a few times. V usage is TRBV7-2 and J usage is TRBJ2-2, with unresolved D. V was trimmed by 3 bases and J by 4 bases, leaving 9 bases between them. There are 14 residues in the CDR3. The germline CDR1 and CDR2 sequences are SGHTA and FQGNSA. The CDR3 spells CASSFSTVTGELFF. CDR3 in DNA: TGTGCCAGCAGCTTTTCCACGGTCACCGGGGAGCTGTTTTTT.

The sample holds many counts of this clonotype. This chain uses TRBV10-3 with TRBJ2-7; TRBD2 matches 12 bases. This CDR3 comprises 14 residues. With V trimmed by 6 bases and J by 4 bases, 4 bases remained unmatched. The germline V gene has CDR1 ENHRY and CDR2 SYGVKD. The CDR3 DNA sequence: TGTGCCATCAGAGTGACTAGCGGGAGTTACGAGCAGTACTTC. This codes for CAIRVTSGSYEQYF.

This clonotype was seen ten or more times. V usage is TRBV30 and J usage is TRBJ1-2; 7 bases are a match to TRBD1. The CDR3 sequence is 12 residues long. Germline assignment: CDR1 GTSNPN and CDR2 SVGIG (reference sequence). V lost 5 bases, J lost 4 bases, and 4 bases stayed unmatched. The CDR3 DNA reads TGTGCCTGGCAGACAGGGAGCTATGGCTACACCTTC. Amino acids: CAWQTGSYGYTF. The full variable domain, rest sourced from reference TRBV30 and TRBJ1-2, is SQTIHQWPATLVQPVGSPLSLECTVEGTSNPNLYWYRQAAGRGLQLLFYSVGIGQISSEVPQNLSASRPQDRQFILSSKKLLLSDSGFYLCAWQTGSYGYTFGSGTRLTVV.